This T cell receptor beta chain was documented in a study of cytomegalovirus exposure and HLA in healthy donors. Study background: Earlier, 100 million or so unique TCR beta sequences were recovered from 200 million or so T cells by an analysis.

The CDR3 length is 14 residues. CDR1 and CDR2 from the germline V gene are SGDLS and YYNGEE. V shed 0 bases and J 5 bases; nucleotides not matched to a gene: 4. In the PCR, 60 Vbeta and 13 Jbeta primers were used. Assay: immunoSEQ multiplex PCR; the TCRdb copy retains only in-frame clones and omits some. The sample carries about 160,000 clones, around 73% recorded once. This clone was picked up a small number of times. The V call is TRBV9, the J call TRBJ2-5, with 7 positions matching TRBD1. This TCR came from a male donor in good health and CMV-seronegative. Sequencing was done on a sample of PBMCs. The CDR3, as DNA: TGTGCCAGCAGCGTAGAGAGGGGGCGGGAGACCCAGTACTTC. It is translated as CASSVERGRETQYF. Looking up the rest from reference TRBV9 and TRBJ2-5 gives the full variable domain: DSGVTQTPKHLITATGQRVTLRCSPRSGDLSVYWYQQSLDQGLQFLIQYYNGEERAKGNILERFSAQQFPDLHSELNLSSLELGDSALYFCASSVERGRETQYFGPGTRLLVL.